These 25 T cell receptor beta chains originate from one sample sequenced in a study of CD8 T cells in Susac syndrome. Random hexamers primed reverse transcription of about 0.5 to 1 ug RNA. MiXCR was run by TCRdb on the immunoSEQ multiplex PCR reads, yielding one entry per CDR3 protein. This table holds fewer than 80,000 distinct CDR3 sequences, approximately 94% found once. Source material: CD8+ T cells from PBMCs. These receptors came from a human donor with multiple sclerosis.

The genes are TRBV2 and TRBJ2-5; 9 bases fit TRBD2. The CDR3 runs 15 residues. Losses at the gene ends were 7 bases for V and 7 bases for J; bases not matched to a gene: 13. CDR1 is SNHLY, CDR2 FYNNEI, per germline. The CDR3 DNA sequence: TGTGCCAGCAAGCGTAGCGGGGGCCTCGAGTGGACCCAGTACTTC. Protein: CASKRSGGLEWTQYF.

The chain carries TRBV28 and TRBJ2-1; D gene uncertain. Germline CDR1 is MDHEN and CDR2 is SYDVKM. V dropped 3 bases and J dropped 8 bases, with 5 bases sitting between them. The length of the CDR3 is 11 residues. Here the CDR3 reads CASSFMDEQFF. CDR3 DNA sequence: TGTGCCAGCAGTTTTATGGATGAGCAGTTCTTC.

The J gene is TRBJ2-1, the V gene TRBV2; D is possibly TRBD1 (6 bases). V lost 5 bases and J lost 2, with 16 bases in between. The CDR3 totals 16 residues. Germline-derived CDR1 and CDR2 are SNHLY and FYNNEI. CDR3 residues: CASSRSFGTTYNEQFF. In nucleotides, the CDR3 is TGTGCCAGCAGTAGATCGTTCGGGACAACCTACAATGAGCAGTTCTTC. The complete variable domain, with remaining parts taken from reference TRBV2 and TRBJ2-1, reads EPEVTQTPSHQVTQMGQEVILRCVPISNHLYFYWYRQILGQKVEFLVSFYNNEISEKSEIFDDQFSVERPDGSNFTLKIRSTKLEDSAMYFCASSRSFGTTYNEQFFGPGTRLTVL.

As DNA, the CDR3 is TGTGCCAGCAGCTTTGGAGGCCCTGCCTACGAGCAGTACTTC. It translates to CASSFGGPAYEQYF. The chain couples TRBV7-9 to TRBJ2-7, with D perhaps matching TRBD2 (5 bases). From germline, CDR1 is SEHNR and CDR2 FQNEAQ (reference sequence). The CDR3 covers 14 residues. Trimming removed 3 bases at V and 2 bases at J, with 11 bases between.

This clonotype came up once. The rearrangement joins TRBV12-3 or TRBV12-4 to TRBJ2-5; D possibly corresponds to TRBD2 (5 bases). The V gene lost 3 bases and the J gene lost 4 bases, with 9 bases spanning the gap. The CDR3 totals 13 residues. The DNA of the CDR3 is TGTGCCAGCAGTTTGAGGGCAACAGAGACCCAGTACTTC. Its translation is CASSLRATETQYF.

The V and J genes are TRBV4-1 and TRBJ1-6; tentative D call: TRBD1 (6 bases). The CDR3 length is 15 residues. Trimming shortened V by 2 bases and J by 10 bases, and 15 bases separated the two germline ends. In germline, CDR1 is MGHRA, CDR2 YSYEKL. The CDR3 is CASSQMNREGSPLHF. The CDR3 region has the DNA TGCGCCAGCAGCCAAATGAACAGGGAGGGATCACCCCTCCACTTT.

CDR3 nucleotides: TGCGCCAGCAGCCAAGATCTGGGTCAGGACTCCTACGAGCAGTACTTC. Protein product: CASSQDLGQDSYEQYF. The chain carries TRBV4-3 and TRBJ2-7; D remains unclear. This CDR3 is built from 16 residues. The V end was cut by 0 bases, the J end by 0 bases, with 12 bases between. Germline loops: CDR1 LGHNA, CDR2 YSLEER.

The chain is built from TRBV2 and TRBJ2-5; 8 nucleotides align to TRBD2. The CDR3 covers 15 residues. V dropped 5 bases and J dropped 1; count of bases not matched to a gene: 6. The V gene's germline CDR1 is SNHLY and CDR2 FYNNEI. CDR3 amino acids: CASSPGTRLQETQYF. Written as DNA, the CDR3 is TGTGCCAGCAGTCCCGGGACTAGGCTCCAAGAGACCCAGTACTTC.

The J gene is TRBJ2-5, the V gene TRBV15; 7 bases are shared with TRBD1. Germline CDR1 reads LNHNV; CDR2 reads YYDKDF (reference sequence). V gave up 8 bases and J gave up 4 bases; unmatched junction bases: 7. The CDR3 contains 13 residues. CDR3 DNA: TGTGCCACCGGAAACAGACAGGGAGAGACCCAGTACTTC. Residues: CATGNRQGETQYF.

V gene TRBV29-1 combines with J gene TRBJ2-3; the D gene could be TRBD1 or TRBD2 (6 bases each). There are 16 residues in the CDR3. Per the germline V gene, CDR1 is SQVTM and CDR2 is ANQGSEA. V was shortened by 5 bases and J by 4 bases, with 22 bases between the two germline ends. The DNA of the CDR3 is TGCAGCGTTAACGGGGGCCACGTTAAGTTTCCAGATACGCAGTATTTT. This encodes CSVNGGHVKFPDTQYF.

This chain uses TRBV15 with TRBJ2-7, with 10 positions matching TRBD2. This CDR3 is built from 15 residues. Germline V CDR1 and CDR2: LNHNV, YYDKDF (reference sequence). Trimming at V came to 5 bases and at J to 4 bases, leaving 8 bases not matched to a gene. In DNA form, the CDR3 reads TGTGCCACCAGCGGTACTAGCGGGAAAGAGTACGAGCAGTACTTC. Residues: CATSGTSGKEYEQYF.

This chain links TRBV12-3 or TRBV12-4 with TRBJ2-3; 11 bases agree with TRBD2. Trimming cost V 1 base and J 8 bases; bases outside gene matches: 2. The CDR3 is 14 amino acids. DNA for the CDR3: TGTGCCAGCAGTTTAGTCGGACTAGCGGGTACGCAGTATTTT. Its protein is CASSLVGLAGTQYF.

The chain combines TRBV12-3 or TRBV12-4 with TRBJ2-7; 7 bases match TRBD1. The ends lost 7 bases at V and 3 bases at J; junction bases unmatched: 9. The CDR3 is 14 residues long. CDR3 amino acids: CASTRRTGGYEQYF. The CDR3 bases are TGTGCCAGCACCCGGAGGACAGGTGGCTACGAGCAGTACTTC.

This clonotype was counted only a few times. The chain recombines TRBV11-1 with TRBJ1-1; no reliable D call. V shed 1 base and J shed 0 bases, with 3 bases lying between them. CDR1 and CDR2 (germline): SGHAT, FQDESV (reference sequence). The CDR3 spans 13 residues. This chain's CDR3 is CASSLEVNTEAFF. The DNA of the CDR3 is TGTGCCAGCAGCTTAGAAGTGAACACTGAAGCTTTCTTT.

The chain couples TRBV5-1 to TRBJ2-3; 9 bases line up with TRBD1. The germline V gene encodes CDR1 SGHRS and CDR2 YFSETQ. With 6 bases clipped from V and 0 bases from J, the junction kept 5 bases outside the gene matches. This CDR3 comprises 15 residues. The CDR3 DNA is TGCGCCAGCAACCCGGACAGGGGTAGCACAGATACGCAGTATTTT. Encoded protein: CASNPDRGSTDTQYF.

This chain joins TRBV6-5 and TRBJ1-1, with TRBD1 matching over 9 bases. CDR1 is MNHEY, CDR2 SVGAGI, per germline. This CDR3 has 14 residues. The trim removed 6 bases at V and 6 bases at J, leaving 8 bases unmatched. The CDR3 region is CASSPNRGLSEAFF. DNA of the CDR3: TGTGCCAGCAGCCCAAACAGGGGGCTGTCTGAAGCTTTCTTT.

This chain uses TRBV14 with TRBJ1-2; no reliable D call. CDR3 size: 14 residues. Looked up from germline, CDR1 is SGHDN and CDR2 is FVKESK. Trimming cost V 4 bases and J 4 bases, with 13 bases left between them. The chain's CDR3 is CASSPIGEGYGYTF. DNA for the CDR3: TGTGCCAGCAGCCCTATCGGGGAAGGCTATGGCTACACCTTC.

This clonotype was recorded only once. The chain uses TRBV9 and TRBJ2-2; D uncertain. CDR1 is SGDLS and CDR2 is YYNGEE in the germline V gene. The CDR3 is 13 residues long. V was cut by 4 bases and J by 2 bases, with 6 bases left in between. CDR3 DNA sequence: TGTGCCAGCAGCCAATCCAACACCGGGGAGCTGTTTTTT. It yields the protein CASSQSNTGELFF.

This clonotype was found once. The chain uses TRBV12-3 or TRBV12-4 and TRBJ1-4; TRBD1 agrees at 7 bases. Germline trimming cut 4 bases from V and 7 bases from J; bases unmatched to any gene: 9. CDR3 length: 15 amino acids. The CDR3 region is CASSSSTGKGEKLFF. CDR3 coding DNA: TGTGCCAGCAGTTCCTCGACAGGGAAAGGTGAAAAACTGTTTTTT.

V is TRBV3-1 and J is TRBJ2-1; 11 bases map to TRBD2. The CDR3 totals 15 residues. V shed 5 bases, J shed 6 bases, and the junction held 6 bases outside the gene matches. Germline-derived CDR1 and CDR2 are LGHDT and YNNKEL (reference sequence). CDR3 nucleotide sequence: TGTGCCAGCAGCGAGACTAGCGGGACCGTCAATGAGCAGTTCTTC. Protein: CASSETSGTVNEQFF.

This chain uses TRBV5-1 with TRBJ2-7; possibly TRBD1 or TRBD2 for D (6 bases each). Per the germline V gene, CDR1 is SGHRS and CDR2 is YFSETQ. CDR3 length: 15 residues. Trimming took 4 bases from V and 3 from J, leaving 17 bases between them. CDR3 nucleotide sequence: TGCGCCAGCAGCCCCGAGGGGGAGCGGGTCTACGAGCAGTACTTC. This encodes CASSPEGERVYEQYF.

The CDR3 DNA sequence: TGTGCCAGCACTCCGGGACTAGCGGCGGGTGCGGATGAGCAGTTCTTC. Residues: CASTPGLAAGADEQFF. This chain uses TRBV2 with TRBJ2-1; 11 bases map to TRBD2. Germline V gene data show CDR1 as SNHLY and CDR2 as FYNNEI. The CDR3 has 16 residues. The V segment lost 7 bases and the J segment 8 bases; nucleotides outside the gene matches: 13.

The rearrangement uses TRBV5-6 and TRBJ2-3; unclear D gene. CDR1 and CDR2 from the germline V gene are SGHDT and YYEEEE. V lost 0 bases to trimming and J lost 0 bases, with 8 bases between them. The CDR3 runs 15 residues. This CDR3 is CASSLGLVSTDTQYF. The CDR3, as DNA: TGTGCCAGCAGCTTGGGGCTGGTGAGCACAGATACGCAGTATTTT.

The chain combines TRBV27 with TRBJ1-6; D possibly corresponds to TRBD1 (6 bases). Germline CDR1 and CDR2: MNHEY and SMNVEV (reference sequence). V lost 6 bases, J lost 6 bases, and 6 bases lay in between. There are 12 residues in the CDR3. The CDR3, as DNA: TGTGCCAGCAGGGACAGTAATTCACCCCTCCACTTT. Its protein is CASRDSNSPLHF.

The J gene is TRBJ2-1, the V gene TRBV5-1; no firm D call. V was cut by 0 bases and J by 2 bases, with 12 bases left in between. The V gene's germline CDR1 is SGHRS and CDR2 YFSETQ. CDR3 length equals 16 residues. The CDR3 bases are TGCGCCAGCAGCTTGGTGCGGCAGGTTCCCTACAATGAGCAGTTCTTC. Residues: CASSLVRQVPYNEQFF.